This T cell receptor (beta chain) was found in a study of blood T cell repertoires in COVID-19. The V end was cut by 4 bases, the J end by 7 bases, with 19 bases between. The CDR3 has 16 amino acids. Germline V gene data show CDR1 as SEHNR and CDR2 as FQNEAQ (reference sequence). Per the authors' pipeline: By means of reference gene primer amplification, nucleated cell counts were estimated. Clones were sequenced by immunoSEQ multiplex PCR, and TCRdb holds only the in-frame ones, with some missing. The DNA gave D and trimming, while V, J and clone size come from that table. The table records about 130,000 clones, around 86% of them present only once.

This clonotype originated in a man aged 55-75 years with acute or convalescent COVID-19. The specimen sequenced was peripheral blood. The chain uses TRBV7-9 and TRBJ1-4, with a weak D call TRBD1 (5 bases). CDR3 protein: CASSSTGAGRFEKLFF. The CDR3 DNA follows: TGTGCCAGCAGCTCCACCGGGGCAGGGAGGTTTGAAAAACTGTTTTTT.